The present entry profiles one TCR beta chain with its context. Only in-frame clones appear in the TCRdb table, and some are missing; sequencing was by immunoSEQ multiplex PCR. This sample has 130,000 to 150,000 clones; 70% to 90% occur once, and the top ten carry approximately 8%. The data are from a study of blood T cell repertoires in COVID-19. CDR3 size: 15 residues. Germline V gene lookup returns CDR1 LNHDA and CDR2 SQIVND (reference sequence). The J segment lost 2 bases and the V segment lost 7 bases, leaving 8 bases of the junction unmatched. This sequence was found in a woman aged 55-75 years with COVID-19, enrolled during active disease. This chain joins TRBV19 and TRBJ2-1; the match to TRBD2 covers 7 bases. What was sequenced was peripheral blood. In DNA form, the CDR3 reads TGTGCCAGTAAAGACCCGGGACTAACCTACAATGAGCAGTTCTTC. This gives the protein CASKDPGLTYNEQFF.